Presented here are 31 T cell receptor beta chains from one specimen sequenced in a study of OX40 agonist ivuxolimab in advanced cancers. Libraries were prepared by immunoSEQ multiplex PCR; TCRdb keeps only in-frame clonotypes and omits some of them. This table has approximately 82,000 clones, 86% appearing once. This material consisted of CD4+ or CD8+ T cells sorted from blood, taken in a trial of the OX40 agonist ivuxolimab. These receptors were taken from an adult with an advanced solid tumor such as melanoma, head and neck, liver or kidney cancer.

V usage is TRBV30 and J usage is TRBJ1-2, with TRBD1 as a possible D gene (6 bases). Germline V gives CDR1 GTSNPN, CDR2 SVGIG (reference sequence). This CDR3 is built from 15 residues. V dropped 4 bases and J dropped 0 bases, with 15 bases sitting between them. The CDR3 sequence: CAWTLPRQANYGYTF. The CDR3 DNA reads TGTGCCTGGACCCTCCCTCGACAGGCTAACTATGGCTACACCTTC.

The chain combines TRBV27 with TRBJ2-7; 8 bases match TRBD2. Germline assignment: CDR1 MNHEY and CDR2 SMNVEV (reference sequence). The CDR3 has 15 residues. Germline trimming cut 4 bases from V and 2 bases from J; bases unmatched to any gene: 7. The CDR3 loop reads CASSYGLAWAYEQYF. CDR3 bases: TGTGCCAGCAGTTACGGACTAGCATGGGCCTACGAGCAGTACTTC.

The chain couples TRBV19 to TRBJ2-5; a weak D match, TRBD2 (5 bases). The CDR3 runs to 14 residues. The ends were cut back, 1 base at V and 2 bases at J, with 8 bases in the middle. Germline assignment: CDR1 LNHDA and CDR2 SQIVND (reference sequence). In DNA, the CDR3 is TGTGCCAGTAGTATAGGCCTAGCTCAAGAGACCCAGTACTTC. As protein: CASSIGLAQETQYF. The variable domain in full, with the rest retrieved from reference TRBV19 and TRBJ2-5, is DGGITQSPKYLFRKEGQNVTLSCEQNLNHDAMYWYRQDPGQGLRLIYYSQIVNDFQKGDIAEGYSVSREKKESFPLTVTSAQKNPTAFYLCASSIGLAQETQYFGPGTRLLVL.

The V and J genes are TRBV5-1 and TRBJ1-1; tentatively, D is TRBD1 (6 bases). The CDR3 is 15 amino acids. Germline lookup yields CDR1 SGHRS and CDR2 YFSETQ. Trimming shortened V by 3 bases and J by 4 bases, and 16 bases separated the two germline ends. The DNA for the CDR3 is TGCGCCAGCAGCTCTGGCCACGGGACACCCACTGAAGCTTTCTTT. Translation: CASSSGHGTPTEAFF.

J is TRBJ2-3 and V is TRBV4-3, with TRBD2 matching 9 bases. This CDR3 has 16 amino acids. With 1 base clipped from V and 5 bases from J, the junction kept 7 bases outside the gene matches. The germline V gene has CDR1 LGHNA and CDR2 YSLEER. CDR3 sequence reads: CASSQVIAGAGDTQYF. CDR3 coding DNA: TGCGCCAGCAGCCAAGTTATAGCGGGAGCGGGAGATACGCAGTATTTT.

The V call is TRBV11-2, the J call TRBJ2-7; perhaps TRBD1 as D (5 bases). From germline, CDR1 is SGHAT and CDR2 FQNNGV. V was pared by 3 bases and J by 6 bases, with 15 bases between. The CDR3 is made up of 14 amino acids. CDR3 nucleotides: TGTGCCAGCAGCTTCAGGGAAAGGGGCGGCGAGCAGTACTTC. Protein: CASSFRERGGEQYF.

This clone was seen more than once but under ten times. CDR3 residues: CASSLGTGETEAFF. As DNA, the CDR3 is TGTGCCAGCAGCCTCGGGACAGGGGAGACTGAAGCTTTCTTT. The V gene is TRBV11-2, the J gene TRBJ1-1; 10 positions agree with TRBD1. This CDR3 comprises 14 residues. CDR1 SGHAT and CDR2 FQNNGV come from the germline V gene. The junction had 5 bases not matched to a gene; V was cut back by 5 bases and J by 5 bases.

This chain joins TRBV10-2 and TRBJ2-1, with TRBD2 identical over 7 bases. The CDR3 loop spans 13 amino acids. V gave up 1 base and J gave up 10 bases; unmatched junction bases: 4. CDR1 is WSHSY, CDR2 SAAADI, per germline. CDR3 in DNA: TGCGCCAGCAGTGAGTTCCAGCGGGGAGAGCAGTTCTTC. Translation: CASSEFQRGEQFF.

The CDR3: CASSVEENQPQHF. CDR3 DNA sequence: TGTGCCAGCAGTGTAGAGGAAAATCAGCCCCAGCATTTT. This chain links TRBV6-4 with TRBJ1-5; no clear D gene. Germline-derived CDR1 and CDR2 are MRHNA and SNTAGT. This CDR3 region has 13 residues. V lost 4 bases and J 4 bases, leaving 8 bases between the germline ends.

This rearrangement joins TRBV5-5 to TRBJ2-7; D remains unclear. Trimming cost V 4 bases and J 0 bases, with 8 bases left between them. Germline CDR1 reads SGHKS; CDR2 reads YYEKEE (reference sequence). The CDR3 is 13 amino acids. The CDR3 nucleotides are TGTGCCAGCAGCGTGCTGAGCTCCTACGAGCAGTACTTC. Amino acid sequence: CASSVLSSYEQYF.

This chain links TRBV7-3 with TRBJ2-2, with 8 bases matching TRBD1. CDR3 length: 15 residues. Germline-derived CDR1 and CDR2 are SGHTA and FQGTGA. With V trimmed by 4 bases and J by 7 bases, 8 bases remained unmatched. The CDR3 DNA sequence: TGTGCCAGCAGCTCGGACAGGGTAGCGAACGGGGAGCTGTTTTTT. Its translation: CASSSDRVANGELFF.

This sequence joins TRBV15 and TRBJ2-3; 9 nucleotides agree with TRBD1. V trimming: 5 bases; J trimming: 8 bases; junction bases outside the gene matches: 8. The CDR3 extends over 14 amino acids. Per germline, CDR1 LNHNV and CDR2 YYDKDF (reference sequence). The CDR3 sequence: CATSPDRGRRTQYF. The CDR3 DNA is TGTGCCACCAGCCCTGACAGGGGGAGGCGTACGCAGTATTTT.

The CDR3 region is CASSLGQGGAVTYGYTF. The DNA of the CDR3 is TGTGCCAGCAGCTTGGGACAGGGTGGGGCAGTTACCTATGGCTACACCTTC. The genes are TRBV5-6 and TRBJ1-2, with 7 nucleotides matching TRBD1. With V trimmed by 0 bases and J by 4 bases, 12 bases remained unmatched. The CDR3 is made up of 17 amino acids. Germline V gene data show CDR1 as SGHDT and CDR2 as YYEEEE.

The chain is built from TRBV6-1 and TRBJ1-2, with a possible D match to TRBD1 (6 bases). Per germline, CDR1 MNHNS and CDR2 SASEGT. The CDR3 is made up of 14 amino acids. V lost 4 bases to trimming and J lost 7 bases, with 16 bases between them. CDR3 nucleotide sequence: TGTGCCAGCAGTGCTGTGCGGGGGGCGTCTGGCTACACCTTC. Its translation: CASSAVRGASGYTF.

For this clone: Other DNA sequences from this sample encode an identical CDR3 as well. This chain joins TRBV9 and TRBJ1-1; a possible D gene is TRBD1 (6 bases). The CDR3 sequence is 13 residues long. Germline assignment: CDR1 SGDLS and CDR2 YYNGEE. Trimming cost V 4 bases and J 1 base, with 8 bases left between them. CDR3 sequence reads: CASSPTGNTEAFF. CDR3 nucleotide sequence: TGTGCCAGCAGCCCGACAGGGAACACTGAAGCTTTCTTT.

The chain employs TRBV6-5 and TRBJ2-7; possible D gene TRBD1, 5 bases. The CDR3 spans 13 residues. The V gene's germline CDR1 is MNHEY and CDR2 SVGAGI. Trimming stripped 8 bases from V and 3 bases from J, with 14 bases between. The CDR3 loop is CASQNRQSYEQYF. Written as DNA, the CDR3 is TGTGCCAGCCAGAATCGACAGAGCTACGAGCAGTACTTC.

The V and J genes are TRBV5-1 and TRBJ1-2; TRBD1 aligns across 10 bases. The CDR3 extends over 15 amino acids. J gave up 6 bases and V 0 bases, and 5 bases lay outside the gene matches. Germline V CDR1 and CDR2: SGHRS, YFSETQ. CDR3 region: CASSLDGGQGDGYTF. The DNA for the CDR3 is TGCGCCAGCAGCTTGGACGGAGGACAGGGGGATGGCTACACCTTC.

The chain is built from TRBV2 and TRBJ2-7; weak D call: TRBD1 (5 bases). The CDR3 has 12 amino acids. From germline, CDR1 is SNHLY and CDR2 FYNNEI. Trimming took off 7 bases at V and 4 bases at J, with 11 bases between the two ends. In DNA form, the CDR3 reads TGTGCCAGCAAAAGGGGCGCGTACGAGCAGTACTTC. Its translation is CASKRGAYEQYF.

The chain's CDR3 is CASSLVAENEKLFF. In nucleotides, the CDR3 is TGTGCCAGCAGCTTAGTGGCTGAGAATGAAAAACTGTTTTTT. The chain carries TRBV7-9 and TRBJ1-4; D gene ambiguous. The germline gives CDR1 SEHNR, CDR2 FQNEAQ (reference sequence). Between the trimmed V and J ends, which lost 1 base and 5 bases, there was a span of 8 bases. The CDR3 covers 14 residues.

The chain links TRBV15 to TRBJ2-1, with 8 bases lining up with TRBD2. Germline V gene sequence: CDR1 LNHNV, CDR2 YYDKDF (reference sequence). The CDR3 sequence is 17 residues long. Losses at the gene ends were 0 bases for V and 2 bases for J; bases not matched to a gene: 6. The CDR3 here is CATSRDYPRGAYNEQFF. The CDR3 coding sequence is TGTGCCACCAGCAGAGATTATCCGCGGGGGGCCTACAATGAGCAGTTCTTC.

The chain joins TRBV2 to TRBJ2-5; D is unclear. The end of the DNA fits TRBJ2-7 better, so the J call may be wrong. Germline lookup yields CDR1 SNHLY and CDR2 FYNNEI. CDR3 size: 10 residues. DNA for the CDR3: TGTGCCAGCAGGAGCTACGAGCAGTACTTC. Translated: CASRSYEQYF.

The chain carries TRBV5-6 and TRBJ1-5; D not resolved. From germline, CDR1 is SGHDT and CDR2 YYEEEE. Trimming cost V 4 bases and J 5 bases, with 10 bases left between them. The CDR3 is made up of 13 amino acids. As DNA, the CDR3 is TGTGCCAGCAGCCTTGGGGTGGATCAGCCCCAGCATTTT. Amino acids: CASSLGVDQPQHF.

CDR3 nucleotide sequence: TGTGCCTGGAGTCGGACTAGCGGGGGGTTGTACAATGAGCAGTTCTTC. Translation: CAWSRTSGGLYNEQFF. V usage is TRBV30 and J usage is TRBJ2-1, with 14 bases identical to TRBD2. V gave up 2 bases and J gave up 4 bases; unmatched junction bases: 4. CDR3 length: 16 amino acids. Per germline, CDR1 GTSNPN and CDR2 SVGIG (reference sequence).

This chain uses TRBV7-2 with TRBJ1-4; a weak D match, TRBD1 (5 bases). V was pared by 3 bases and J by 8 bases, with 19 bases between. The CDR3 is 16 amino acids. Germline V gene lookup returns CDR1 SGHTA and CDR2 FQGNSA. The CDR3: CASSFGGTLKREKLFF. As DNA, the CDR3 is TGTGCCAGCAGCTTTGGAGGGACCCTGAAGAGGGAAAAACTGTTTTTT. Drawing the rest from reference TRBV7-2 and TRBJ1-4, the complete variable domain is GAGVSQSPSNKVTEKGKDVELRCDPISGHTALYWYRQSLGQGLEFLIYFQGNSAPDKSGLPSDRFSAERTGGSVSTLTIQRTQQEDSAVYLCASSFGGTLKREKLFFGSGTQLSVL.

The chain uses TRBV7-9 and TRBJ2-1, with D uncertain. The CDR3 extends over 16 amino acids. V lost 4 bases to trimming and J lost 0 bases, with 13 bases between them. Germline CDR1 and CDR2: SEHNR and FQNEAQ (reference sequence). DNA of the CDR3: TGTGCCAGCAGCTCCCCGGCCCTAAGCTCCTACAATGAGCAGTTCTTC. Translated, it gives CASSSPALSSYNEQFF. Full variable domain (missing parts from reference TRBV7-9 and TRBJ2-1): DTGVSQNPRHKITKRGQNVTFRCDPISEHNRLYWYRQTLGQGPEFLTYFQNEAQLEKSRLLSDRFSAERPKGSFSTLEIQRTEQGDSAMYLCASSSPALSSYNEQFFGPGTRLTVL.

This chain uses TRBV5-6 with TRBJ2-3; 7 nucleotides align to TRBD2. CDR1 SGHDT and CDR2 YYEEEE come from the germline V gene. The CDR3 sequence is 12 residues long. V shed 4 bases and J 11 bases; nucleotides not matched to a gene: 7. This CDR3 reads CASSRSGFEQYF. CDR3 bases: TGTGCCAGCAGCCGTAGCGGGTTTGAGCAGTATTTT.

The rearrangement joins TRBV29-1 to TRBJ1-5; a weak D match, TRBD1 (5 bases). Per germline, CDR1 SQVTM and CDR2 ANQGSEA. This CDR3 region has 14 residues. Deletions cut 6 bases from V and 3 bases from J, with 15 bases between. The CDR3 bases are TGCAGCGTCGCCCAGACAGTCTCCAATCAGCCCCAGCATTTT. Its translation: CSVAQTVSNQPQHF.

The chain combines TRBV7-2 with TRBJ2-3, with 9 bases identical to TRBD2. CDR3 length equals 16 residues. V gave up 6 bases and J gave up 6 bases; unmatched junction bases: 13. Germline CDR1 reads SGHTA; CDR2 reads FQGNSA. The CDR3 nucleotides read TGTGCCAGCAGTTTCGTAGCGGGAGTGACTGGGGATACGCAGTATTTT. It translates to CASSFVAGVTGDTQYF.

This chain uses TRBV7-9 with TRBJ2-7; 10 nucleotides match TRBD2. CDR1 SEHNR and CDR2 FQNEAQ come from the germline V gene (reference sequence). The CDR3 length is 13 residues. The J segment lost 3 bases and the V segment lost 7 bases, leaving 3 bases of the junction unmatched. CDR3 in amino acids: CASMRLAGYEQYF. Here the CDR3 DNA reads TGTGCCAGCATGCGACTAGCGGGCTACGAGCAGTACTTC. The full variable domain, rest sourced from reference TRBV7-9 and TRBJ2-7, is DTGVSQNPRHKITKRGQNVTFRCDPISEHNRLYWYRQTLGQGPEFLTYFQNEAQLEKSRLLSDRFSAERPKGSFSTLEIQRTEQGDSAMYLCASMRLAGYEQYFGPGTRLTVT.

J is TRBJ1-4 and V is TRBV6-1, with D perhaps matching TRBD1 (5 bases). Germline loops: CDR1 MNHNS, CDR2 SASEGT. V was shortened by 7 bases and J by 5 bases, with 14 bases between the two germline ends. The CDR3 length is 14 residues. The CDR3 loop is CASMGGWQNEKLFF. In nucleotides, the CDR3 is TGTGCCAGCATGGGGGGGTGGCAGAATGAAAAACTGTTTTTT.

The CDR3 DNA follows: TGTGCCTGGAGTAATCCCGACAGCGCAACTAATGAAAAACTGTTTTTT. It codes for CAWSNPDSATNEKLFF. The chain recombines TRBV30 with TRBJ1-4; D possibly corresponds to TRBD1 (5 bases). Germline CDR1 is GTSNPN and CDR2 is SVGIG (reference sequence). The CDR3 loop spans 16 amino acids. The ends were cut back, 2 bases at V and 0 bases at J, with 13 bases in the middle.